Here is one TCR beta chain with its context. TCRdb's copy holds only in-frame clones and misses some; the assay was immunoSEQ multiplex PCR. The table records about 250,000 clones, just over 85% of them present only once. There are 15 residues in the CDR3. Germline V gives CDR1 MNHEY, CDR2 SMNVEV (reference sequence). V gave up 5 bases and J gave up 5 bases; unmatched junction bases: 10. This sample is drawn from a study of blood T cell repertoires in COVID-19. Study summary: The origin of the acute and convalescent COVID-19 samples was the United States, Italy and Spain.

Sequencing was carried out using PBMCs or T cells enriched from blood (not recorded which). The rearrangement joins TRBV27 to TRBJ2-7; TRBD1 agrees at 9 bases. The receptor was derived from a man in his forties or fifties who had recovered from COVID-19. The CDR3 region is CASSIMTGGYDEQYF. CDR3 nucleotides: TGTGCCAGCAGTATTATGACAGGGGGGTATGACGAGCAGTACTTC.